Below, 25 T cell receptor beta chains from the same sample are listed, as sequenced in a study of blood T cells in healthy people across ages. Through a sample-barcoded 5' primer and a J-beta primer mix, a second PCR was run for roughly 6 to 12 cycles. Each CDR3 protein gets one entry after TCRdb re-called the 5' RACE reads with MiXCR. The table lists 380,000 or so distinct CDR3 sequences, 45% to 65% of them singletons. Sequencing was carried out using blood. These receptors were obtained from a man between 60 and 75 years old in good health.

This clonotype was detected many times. The CDR3 region has the DNA TGTGCCAGCAGTCCCGGACTAATCGCAACTAATGAAAAACTGTTTTTT. Residues: CASSPGLIATNEKLFF. The V gene is TRBV6-6, the J gene TRBJ1-4; D gene uncertain. The CDR3 contains 16 residues. CDR1 MNHNY and CDR2 SVGAGI come from the germline V gene (reference sequence). V lost 5 bases, J lost 0 bases, and 13 bases lay in between.

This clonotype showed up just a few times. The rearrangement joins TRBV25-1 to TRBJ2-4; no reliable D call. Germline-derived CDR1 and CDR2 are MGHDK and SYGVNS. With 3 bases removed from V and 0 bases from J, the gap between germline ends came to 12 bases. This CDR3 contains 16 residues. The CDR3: CASSDVQSLAKNIQYF. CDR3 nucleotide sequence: TGTGCCAGCAGTGACGTCCAGTCATTAGCCAAAAACATTCAGTACTTC.

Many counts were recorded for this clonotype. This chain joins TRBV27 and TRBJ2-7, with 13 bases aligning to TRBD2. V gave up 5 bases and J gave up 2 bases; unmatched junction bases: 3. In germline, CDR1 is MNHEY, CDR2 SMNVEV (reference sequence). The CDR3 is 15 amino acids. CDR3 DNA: TGTGCCAGCAGTAAACTAGCGGGAGGGCCCTACGAGCAGTACTTC. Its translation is CASSKLAGGPYEQYF.

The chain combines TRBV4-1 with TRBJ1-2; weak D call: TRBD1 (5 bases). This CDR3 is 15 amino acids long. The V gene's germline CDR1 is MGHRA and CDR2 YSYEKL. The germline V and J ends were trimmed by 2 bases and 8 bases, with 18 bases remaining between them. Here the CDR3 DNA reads TGCGCCAGCAGCCAATCGGCGGATGGGGGTCTCGGCTACACCTTC. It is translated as CASSQSADGGLGYTF.

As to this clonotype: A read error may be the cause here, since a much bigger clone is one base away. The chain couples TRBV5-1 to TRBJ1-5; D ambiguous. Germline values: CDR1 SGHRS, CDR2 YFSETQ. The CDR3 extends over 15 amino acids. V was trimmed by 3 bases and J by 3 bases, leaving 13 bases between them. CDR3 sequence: CASSWEGRPNQPQHF. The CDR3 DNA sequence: TGCGCCAGCAGCTGGGAAGGCAGACCCAATCAGCCCCAGCATTTT.

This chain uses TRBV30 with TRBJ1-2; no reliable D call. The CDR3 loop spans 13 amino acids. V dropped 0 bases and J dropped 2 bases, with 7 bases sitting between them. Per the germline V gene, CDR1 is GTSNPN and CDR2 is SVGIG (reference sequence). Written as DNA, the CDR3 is TGTGCCTGGAGTGTAATAGCAAACTATGGCTACACCTTC. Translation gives CAWSVIANYGYTF.

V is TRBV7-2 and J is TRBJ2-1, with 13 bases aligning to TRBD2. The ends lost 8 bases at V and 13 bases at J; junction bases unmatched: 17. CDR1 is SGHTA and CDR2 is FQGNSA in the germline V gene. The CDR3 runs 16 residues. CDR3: CASGTSGRAILETQFF. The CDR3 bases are TGTGCCAGCGGAACTAGCGGGAGGGCCATTTTGGAGACCCAGTTCTTC.

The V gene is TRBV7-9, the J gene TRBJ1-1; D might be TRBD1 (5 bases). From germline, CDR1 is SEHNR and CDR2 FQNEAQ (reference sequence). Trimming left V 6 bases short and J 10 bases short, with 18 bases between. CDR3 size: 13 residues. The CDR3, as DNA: TGTGCCAGCAGACCGGGCCAATTTGGGGGAGCTTTCTTT. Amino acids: CASRPGQFGGAFF.

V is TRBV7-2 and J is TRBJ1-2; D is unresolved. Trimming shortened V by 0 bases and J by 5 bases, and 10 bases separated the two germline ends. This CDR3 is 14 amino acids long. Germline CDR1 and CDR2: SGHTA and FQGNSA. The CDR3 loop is CASSLAPGWYGYTF. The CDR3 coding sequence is TGTGCCAGCAGCTTAGCACCGGGTTGGTATGGCTACACCTTC.

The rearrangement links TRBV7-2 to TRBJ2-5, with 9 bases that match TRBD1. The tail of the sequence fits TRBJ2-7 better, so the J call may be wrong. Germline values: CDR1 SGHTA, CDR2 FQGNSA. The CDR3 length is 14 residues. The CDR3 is CASRPGTGSSEQYF. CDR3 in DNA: TGTGCCAGCAGGCCCGGGACAGGGTCTTCCGAGCAGTACTTC.

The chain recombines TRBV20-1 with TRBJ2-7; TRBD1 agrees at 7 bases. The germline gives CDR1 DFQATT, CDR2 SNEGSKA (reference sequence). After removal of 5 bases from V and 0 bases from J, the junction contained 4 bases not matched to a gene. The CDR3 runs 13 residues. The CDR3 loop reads CSAHGDSSYEQYF. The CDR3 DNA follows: TGCAGTGCTCATGGGGACAGCTCCTACGAGCAGTACTTC.

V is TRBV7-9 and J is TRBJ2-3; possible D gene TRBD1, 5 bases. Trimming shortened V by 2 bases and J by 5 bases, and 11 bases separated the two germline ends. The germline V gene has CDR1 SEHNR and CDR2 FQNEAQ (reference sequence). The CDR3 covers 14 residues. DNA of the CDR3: TGTGCCAGCAGCTTAACTGGGGCGCTAGATACGCAGTATTTT. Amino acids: CASSLTGALDTQYF.

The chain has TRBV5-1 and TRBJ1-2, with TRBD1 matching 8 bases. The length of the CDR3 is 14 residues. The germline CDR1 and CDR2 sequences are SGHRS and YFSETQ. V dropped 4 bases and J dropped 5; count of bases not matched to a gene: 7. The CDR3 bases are TGCGCCAGCAGCGTTCAGGGGGCGCGGTATGGCTACACCTTC. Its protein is CASSVQGARYGYTF.

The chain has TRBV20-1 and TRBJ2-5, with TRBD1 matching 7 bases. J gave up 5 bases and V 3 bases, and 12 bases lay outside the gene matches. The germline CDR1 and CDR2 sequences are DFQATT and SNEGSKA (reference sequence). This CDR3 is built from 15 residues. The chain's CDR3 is CSASDRAGVAETQYF. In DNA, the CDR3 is TGCAGTGCTAGTGACAGGGCAGGGGTCGCGGAGACCCAGTACTTC.

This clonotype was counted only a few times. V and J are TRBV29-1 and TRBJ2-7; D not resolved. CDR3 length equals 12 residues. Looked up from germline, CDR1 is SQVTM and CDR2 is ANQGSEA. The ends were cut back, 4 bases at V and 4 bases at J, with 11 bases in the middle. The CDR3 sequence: CSVAPAGYEQYF. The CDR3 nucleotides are TGCAGCGTTGCACCAGCTGGGTACGAGCAGTACTTC.

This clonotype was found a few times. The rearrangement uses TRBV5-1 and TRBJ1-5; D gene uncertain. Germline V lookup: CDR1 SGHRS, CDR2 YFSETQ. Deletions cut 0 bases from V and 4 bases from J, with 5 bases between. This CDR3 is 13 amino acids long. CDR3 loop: CASSLEQNQPQHF. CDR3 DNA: TGCGCCAGCAGCTTGGAACAGAATCAGCCCCAGCATTTT.

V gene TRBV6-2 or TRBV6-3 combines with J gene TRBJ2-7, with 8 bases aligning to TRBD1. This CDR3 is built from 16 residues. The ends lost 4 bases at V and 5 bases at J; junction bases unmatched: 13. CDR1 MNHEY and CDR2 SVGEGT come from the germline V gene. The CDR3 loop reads CASSSGPNRGSNEQYF. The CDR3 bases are TGTGCCAGCAGTTCGGGTCCTAACAGGGGGTCCAACGAGCAGTACTTC.

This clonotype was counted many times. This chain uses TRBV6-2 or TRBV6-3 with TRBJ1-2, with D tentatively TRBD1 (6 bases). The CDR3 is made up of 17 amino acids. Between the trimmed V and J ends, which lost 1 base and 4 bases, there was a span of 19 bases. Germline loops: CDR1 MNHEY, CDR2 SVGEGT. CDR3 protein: CASSYLGQYVKGYGYTF. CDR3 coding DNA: TGTGCCAGCAGTTACTTAGGACAGTACGTCAAAGGCTATGGCTACACCTTC.

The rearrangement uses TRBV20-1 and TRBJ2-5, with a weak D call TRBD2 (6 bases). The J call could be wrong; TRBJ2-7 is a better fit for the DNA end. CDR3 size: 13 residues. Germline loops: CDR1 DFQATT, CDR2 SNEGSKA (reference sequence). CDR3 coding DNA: TGCAGTGCTAATGACGGGGGAGTGAACGAGCAGTACTTC. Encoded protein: CSANDGGVNEQYF.

In DNA form, the CDR3 reads TGTGCCAGCAGTGGTCGTCGAGAGGGAGGGCCCTACAATGAGCAGTTCTTC. Its protein is CASSGRREGGPYNEQFF. The chain links TRBV6-1 to TRBJ2-1; TRBD2 agrees at 7 bases. Trimming at V came to 4 bases and at J to 2 bases, leaving 11 bases not matched to a gene. Germline-derived CDR1 and CDR2 are MNHNS and SASEGT. This CDR3 is 17 amino acids long.

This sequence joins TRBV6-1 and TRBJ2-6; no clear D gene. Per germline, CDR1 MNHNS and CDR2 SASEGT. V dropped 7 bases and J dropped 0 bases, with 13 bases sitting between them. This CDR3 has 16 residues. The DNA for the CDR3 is TGTGCCAGCACCAAAGGGTGGGTCTCTGGGGCCAACGTCCTGACTTTC. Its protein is CASTKGWVSGANVLTF.

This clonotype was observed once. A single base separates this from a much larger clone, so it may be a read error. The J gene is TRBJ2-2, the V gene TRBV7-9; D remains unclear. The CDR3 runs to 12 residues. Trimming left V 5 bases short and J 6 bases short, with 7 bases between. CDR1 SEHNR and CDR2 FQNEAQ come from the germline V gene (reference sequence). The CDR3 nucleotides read TGTGCCAGCAGCCTTACGGCCGGGGAGCTGTTTTTT. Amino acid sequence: CASSLTAGELFF.

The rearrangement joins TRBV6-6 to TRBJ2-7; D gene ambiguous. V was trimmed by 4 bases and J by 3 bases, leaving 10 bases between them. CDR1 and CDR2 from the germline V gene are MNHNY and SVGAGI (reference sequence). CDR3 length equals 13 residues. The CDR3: CASSSLPGYEQYF. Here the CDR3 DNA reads TGTGCCAGCAGTTCCCTCCCTGGCTACGAGCAGTACTTC.

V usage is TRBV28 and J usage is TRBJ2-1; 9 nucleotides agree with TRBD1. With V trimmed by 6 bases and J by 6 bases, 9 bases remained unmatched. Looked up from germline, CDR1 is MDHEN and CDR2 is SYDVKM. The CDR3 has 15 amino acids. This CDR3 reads CASSLPGQGFNEQFF. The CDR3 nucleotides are TGTGCCAGCAGCCTTCCGGGACAGGGATTCAATGAGCAGTTCTTC.

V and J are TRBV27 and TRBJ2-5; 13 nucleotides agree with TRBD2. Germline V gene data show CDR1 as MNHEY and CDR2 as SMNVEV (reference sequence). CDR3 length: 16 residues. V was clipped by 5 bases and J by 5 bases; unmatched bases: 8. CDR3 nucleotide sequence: TGTGCCAGCAGTCCCACTAGCGGGGGGGTTTGGGAGACCCAGTACTTC. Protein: CASSPTSGGVWETQYF.